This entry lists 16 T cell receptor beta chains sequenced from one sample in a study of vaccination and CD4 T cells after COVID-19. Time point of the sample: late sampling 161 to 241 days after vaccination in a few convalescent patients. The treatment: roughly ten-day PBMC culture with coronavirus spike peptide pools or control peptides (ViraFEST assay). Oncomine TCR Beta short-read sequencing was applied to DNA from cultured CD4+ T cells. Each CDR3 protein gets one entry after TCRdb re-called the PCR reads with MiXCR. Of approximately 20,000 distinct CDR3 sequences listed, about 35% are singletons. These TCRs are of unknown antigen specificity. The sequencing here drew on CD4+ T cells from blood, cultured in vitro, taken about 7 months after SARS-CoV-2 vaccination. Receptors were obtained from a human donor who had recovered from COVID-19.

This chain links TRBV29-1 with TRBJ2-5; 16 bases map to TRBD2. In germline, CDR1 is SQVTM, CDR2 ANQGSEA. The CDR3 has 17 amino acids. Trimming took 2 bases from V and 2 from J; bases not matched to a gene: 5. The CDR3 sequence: CSVEKGLAGGWQETQYF. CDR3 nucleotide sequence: TGCAGCGTTGAAAAGGGACTAGCGGGAGGGTGGCAAGAGACCCAGTACTTC.

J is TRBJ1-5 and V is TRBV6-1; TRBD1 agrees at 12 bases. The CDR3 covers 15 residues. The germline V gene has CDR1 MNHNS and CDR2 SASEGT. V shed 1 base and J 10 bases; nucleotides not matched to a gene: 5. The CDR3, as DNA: TGTGCCAGCAGTGAAGGGGGACAGGGGGCGGATCCCCAGCATTTT. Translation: CASSEGGQGADPQHF.

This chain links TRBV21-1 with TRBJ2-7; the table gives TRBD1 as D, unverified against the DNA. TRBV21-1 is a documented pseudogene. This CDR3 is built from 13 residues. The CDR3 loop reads CASSPRTNYEQYF. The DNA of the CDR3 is TGTGCCAGCAGCCCTAGGACAAACTACGAGCAGTACTTC.

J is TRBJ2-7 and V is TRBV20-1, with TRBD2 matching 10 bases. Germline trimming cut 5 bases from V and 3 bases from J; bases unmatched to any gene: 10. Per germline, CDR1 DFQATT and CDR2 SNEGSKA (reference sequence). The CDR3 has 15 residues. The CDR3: CSAQSSGSSFYEQYF. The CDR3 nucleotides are TGCAGTGCTCAATCTAGCGGGAGTTCCTTCTACGAGCAGTACTTC.

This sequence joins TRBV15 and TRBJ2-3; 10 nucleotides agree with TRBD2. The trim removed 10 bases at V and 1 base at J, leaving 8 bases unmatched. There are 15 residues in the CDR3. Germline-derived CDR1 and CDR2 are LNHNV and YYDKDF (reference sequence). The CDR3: CAIQTGTSGTDTQYF. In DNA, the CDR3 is TGTGCCATCCAAACCGGGACTAGCGGCACAGATACGCAGTATTTT.

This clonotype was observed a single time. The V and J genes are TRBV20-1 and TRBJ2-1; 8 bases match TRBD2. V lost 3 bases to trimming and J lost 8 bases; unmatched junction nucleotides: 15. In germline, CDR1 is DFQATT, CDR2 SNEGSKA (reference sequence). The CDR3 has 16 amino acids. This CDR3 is CSASGRARISIDEQFF. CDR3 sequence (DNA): TGCAGTGCTAGCGGGAGGGCCAGAATATCGATCGATGAGCAGTTCTTC.

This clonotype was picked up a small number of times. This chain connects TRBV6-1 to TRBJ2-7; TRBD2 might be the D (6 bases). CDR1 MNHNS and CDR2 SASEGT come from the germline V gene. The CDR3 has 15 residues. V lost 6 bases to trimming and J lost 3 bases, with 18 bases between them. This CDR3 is CASSRERRGDYEQYF. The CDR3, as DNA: TGTGCCAGCAGCCGTGAGCGGCGCGGGGACTACGAGCAGTACTTC.

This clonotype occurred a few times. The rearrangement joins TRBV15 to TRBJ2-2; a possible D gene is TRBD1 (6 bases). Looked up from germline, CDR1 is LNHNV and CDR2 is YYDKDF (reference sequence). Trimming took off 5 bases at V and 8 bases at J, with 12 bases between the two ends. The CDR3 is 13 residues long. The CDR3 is CATSSNRVGELFF. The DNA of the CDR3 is TGTGCCACCAGCTCAAACAGGGTTGGGGAGCTGTTTTTT.

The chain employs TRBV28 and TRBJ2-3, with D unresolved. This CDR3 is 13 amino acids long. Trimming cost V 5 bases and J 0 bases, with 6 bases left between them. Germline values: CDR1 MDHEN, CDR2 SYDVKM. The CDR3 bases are TGTGCCAGCAGTGCACCGAGCACAGATACGCAGTATTTT. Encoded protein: CASSAPSTDTQYF.

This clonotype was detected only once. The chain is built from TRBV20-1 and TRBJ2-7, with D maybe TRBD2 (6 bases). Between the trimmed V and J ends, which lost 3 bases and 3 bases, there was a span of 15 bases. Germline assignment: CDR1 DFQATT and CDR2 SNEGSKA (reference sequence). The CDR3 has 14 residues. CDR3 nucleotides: TGCAGTGCTAGGTCCCCTAGCGACTACTACGAGCAGTACTTC. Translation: CSARSPSDYYEQYF.

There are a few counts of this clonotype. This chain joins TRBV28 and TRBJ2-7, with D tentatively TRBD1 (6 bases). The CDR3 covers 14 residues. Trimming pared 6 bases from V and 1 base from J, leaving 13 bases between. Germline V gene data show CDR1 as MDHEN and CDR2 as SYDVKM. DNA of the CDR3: TGTGCCAGCAGGTCCTACAGGGAATCCTACGAGCAGTACTTC. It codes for CASRSYRESYEQYF.

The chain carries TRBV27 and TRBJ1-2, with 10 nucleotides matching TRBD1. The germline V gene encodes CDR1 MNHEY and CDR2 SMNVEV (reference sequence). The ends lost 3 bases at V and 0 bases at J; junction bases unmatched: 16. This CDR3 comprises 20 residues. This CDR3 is CASSFIAGGQGVKANYGYTF. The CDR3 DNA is TGTGCCAGCAGTTTCATCGCGGGTGGACAGGGGGTAAAGGCTAACTATGGCTACACCTTC.

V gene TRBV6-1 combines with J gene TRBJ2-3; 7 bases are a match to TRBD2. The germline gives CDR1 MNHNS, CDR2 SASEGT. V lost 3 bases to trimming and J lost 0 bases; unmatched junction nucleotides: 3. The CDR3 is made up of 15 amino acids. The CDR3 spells CASSDSGGSTDTQYF. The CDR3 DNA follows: TGTGCCAGCAGTGATTCGGGGGGAAGCACAGATACGCAGTATTTT.

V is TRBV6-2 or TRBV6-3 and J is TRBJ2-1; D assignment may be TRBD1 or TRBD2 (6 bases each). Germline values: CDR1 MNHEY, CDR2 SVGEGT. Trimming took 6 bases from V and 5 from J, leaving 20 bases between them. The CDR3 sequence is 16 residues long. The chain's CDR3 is CASSPGGAQGNNEQFF. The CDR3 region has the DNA TGTGCCAGCAGCCCTGGAGGGGCGCAGGGGAACAATGAGCAGTTCTTC.

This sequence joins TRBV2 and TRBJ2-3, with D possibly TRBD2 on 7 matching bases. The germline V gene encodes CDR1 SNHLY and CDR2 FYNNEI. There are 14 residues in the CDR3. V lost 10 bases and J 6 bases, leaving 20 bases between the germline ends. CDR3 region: CANREGGPGDTQYF. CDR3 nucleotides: TGTGCCAACAGGGAGGGAGGGCCGGGTGATACGCAGTATTTT.

CDR3 residues: CASRGHGGGYQETQYF. CDR3 DNA: TGTGCCAGCAGGGGGCACGGCGGGGGGTACCAAGAGACCCAGTACTTC. V and J are TRBV6-1 and TRBJ2-5; 8 bases match TRBD2. V gave up 6 bases and J gave up 0 bases; unmatched junction bases: 9. This CDR3 has 16 amino acids. Germline CDR1 MNHNS, CDR2 SASEGT.